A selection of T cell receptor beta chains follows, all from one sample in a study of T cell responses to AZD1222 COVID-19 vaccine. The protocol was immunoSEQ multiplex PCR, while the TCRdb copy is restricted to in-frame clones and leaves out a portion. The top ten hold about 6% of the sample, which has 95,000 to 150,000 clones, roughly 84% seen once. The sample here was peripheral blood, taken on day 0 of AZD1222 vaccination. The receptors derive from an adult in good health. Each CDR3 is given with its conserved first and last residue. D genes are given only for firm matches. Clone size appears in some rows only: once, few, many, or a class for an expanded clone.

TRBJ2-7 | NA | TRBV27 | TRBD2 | CASSPGGSSYEQYF | TGTGCCAGCAGTCCCGGGGGGTCCTCCTACGAGCAGTACTTC
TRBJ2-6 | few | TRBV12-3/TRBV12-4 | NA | CASRGAGANVLTF | TGTGCCAGCCGGGGCGCTGGGGCCAACGTCCTGACTTTC
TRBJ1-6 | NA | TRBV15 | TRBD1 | CATSRVTRGRLVYNSPLHF | TGTGCCACCAGCAGGGTGACCAGGGGGCGCTTGGTGTATAATTCACCCCTCCACTTT
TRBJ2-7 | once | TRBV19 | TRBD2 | CASRPAGTSGHEQYF | TGTGCCAGTCGCCCCGCCGGGACTAGCGGGCACGAGCAGTACTTC
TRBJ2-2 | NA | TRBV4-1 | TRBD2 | CASSQERGGSGELFF | TGCGCCAGCAGCCAAGAACGGGGGGGGTCCGGGGAGCTGTTTTTT
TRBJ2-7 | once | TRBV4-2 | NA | CASRQGGFGEQYF | TGTGCCAGCAGACAGGGAGGGTTTGGGGAGCAGTACTTC
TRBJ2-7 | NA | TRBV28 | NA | CASSWGTYEQYF | TGTGCCAGCTCCTGGGGGACCTACGAGCAGTACTTC
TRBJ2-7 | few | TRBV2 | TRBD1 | CASGTRTGSHEQYF | TGTGCCAGCGGTACTAGGACAGGGTCCCACGAGCAGTACTTC
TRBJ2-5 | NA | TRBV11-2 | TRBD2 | CASSGQREATQYF | TGTGCCAGCAGCGGACAGCGGGAGGCGACCCAGTACTTC
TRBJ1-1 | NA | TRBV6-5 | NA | CASSGSGTEAFF | TGTGCCAGCAGCGGGTCGGGGACTGAAGCTTTCTTT
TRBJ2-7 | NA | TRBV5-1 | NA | CASSLARPYEQYF | TGCGCCAGCAGCTTGGCCAGACCCTACGAGCAGTACTTC
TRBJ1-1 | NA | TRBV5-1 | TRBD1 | CASSLTGDLNTEAFF | TGCGCCAGCAGCTTGACAGGGGACCTGAACACTGAAGCTTTCTTT
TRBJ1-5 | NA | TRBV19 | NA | CASSMQHSNQPQHF | TGTGCCAGTAGTATGCAGCATAGCAATCAGCCCCAGCATTTT
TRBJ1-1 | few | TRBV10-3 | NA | CATAAGTYTEAFF | TGTGCCACCGCGGCAGGGACCTACACTGAAGCTTTCTTT
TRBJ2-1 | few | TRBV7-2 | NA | CASIPLRGSYNEQFF | TGTGCCAGCATCCCACTCCGGGGCTCCTACAATGAGCAGTTCTTC
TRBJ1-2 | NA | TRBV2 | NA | CASSLNSGAYTF | TGTGCCAGCAGTTTGAACTCCGGGGCGTACACCTTC
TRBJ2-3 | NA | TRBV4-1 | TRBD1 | CASSQMDRGTDTQYF | TGCGCCAGCAGCCAGATGGACAGGGGCACAGATACGCAGTATTTT